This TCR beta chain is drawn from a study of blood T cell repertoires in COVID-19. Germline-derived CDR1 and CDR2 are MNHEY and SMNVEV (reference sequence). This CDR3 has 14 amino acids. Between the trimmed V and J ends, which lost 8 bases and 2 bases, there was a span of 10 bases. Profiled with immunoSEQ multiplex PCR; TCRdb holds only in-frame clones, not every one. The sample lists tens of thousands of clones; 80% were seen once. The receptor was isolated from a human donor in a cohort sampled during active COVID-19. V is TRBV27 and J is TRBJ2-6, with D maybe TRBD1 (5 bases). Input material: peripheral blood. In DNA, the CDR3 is TGTGCCAGCCGTGACAGTCCTGGGGCCAACGTCCTGACTTTC. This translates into CASRDSPGANVLTF.